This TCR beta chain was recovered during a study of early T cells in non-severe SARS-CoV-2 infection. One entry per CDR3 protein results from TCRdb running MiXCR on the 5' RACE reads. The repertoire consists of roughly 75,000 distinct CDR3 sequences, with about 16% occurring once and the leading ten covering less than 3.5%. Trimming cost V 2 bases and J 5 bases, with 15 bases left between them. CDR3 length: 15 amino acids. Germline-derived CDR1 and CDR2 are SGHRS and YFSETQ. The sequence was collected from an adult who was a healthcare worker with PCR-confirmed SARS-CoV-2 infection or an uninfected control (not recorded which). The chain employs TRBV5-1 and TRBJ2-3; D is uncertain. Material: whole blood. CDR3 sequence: CASSFGRGGGDTQYF. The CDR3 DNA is TGCGCCAGCAGCTTCGGGCGTGGCGGTGGAGATACGCAGTATTTT.